These T cell receptor beta chains were read from a single sample in a study of CD8+ T cells in alopecia areata. The data were produced by immunoSEQ multiplex PCR, yet TCRdb's version contains in-frame clones alone and is incomplete. The sample records roughly 40,000 clones, roughly 89% being singletons. Sample: CD8+ T cells sorted from blood, taken at week 24, from a patient treated with tofacitinib. The receptors stem from a human donor with alopecia areata. Both conserved end residues are part of each CDR3.

TRBV30	TRBJ2-2	CAWGQFGNTGELFF
TRBV5-4	TRBJ2-2	CASSLETGYTGELFF
TRBV15	TRBJ2-7	CATSRGSDYEQYF
TRBV28	TRBJ2-7	CASSSRVRGGYEQYF
TRBV7-6	TRBJ2-5	CASSLAARETQYF
TRBV28	TRBJ2-7	CASSLGNEQYF
TRBV2	TRBJ2-1	CASSGGYNEQFF
TRBV7-2	TRBJ2-5	CASSREPPGETQYF
TRBV6-4	TRBJ2-3	CASSETSDRADTQYF
TRBV30	TRBJ2-1	CAWSVTGGNEQFF
TRBV7-9	TRBJ2-7	CASSPPAGGPYEQYF
TRBV30	TRBJ2-7	CAWTTGDHEQYF
TRBV29-1	TRBJ2-1	CSDLGQGIEFF
TRBV6-1	TRBJ2-7	CASSETVFYEQYF